This paragraph covers one TCR beta chain sequence. Antigen: not known. The record originates from a study of monozygotic twins with inflammatory bowel disease. Study-wide findings and caveats: Repertoire similarity did not differ between concordant and discordant twins, possibly owing to limited power.

The germline gives CDR1 SGHAT, CDR2 FQNNGV. This CDR3 is 15 amino acids long. Whole blood, unsorted for T cells, was the source of total RNA. TCRdb reprocessed the 5' RACE reads, with one entry per CDR3 protein and no DNA. With around 410,000 distinct CDR3 sequences in the sample, the ten largest clones hold 2.4%. The TCR was taken from a human donor with ulcerative colitis or Crohn's disease, or a healthy co-twin of an affected twin (not recorded which). The chain is built from TRBV11-2 and TRBJ1-2. Material for sequencing was blood. The CDR3 loop is CASSLEPSITYGYTF.